Sequencing of this T cell receptor (beta chain) was carried out in a study of beta chain features in type 1 diabetes (dated by TCRdb to the late 2010s). In terms of the full investigation: Patients and healthy donors did not differ in mean age, gender distribution, total cell number or subset yield. A total of 90 million to 140 million sorted cells were examined across all samples, and RNA yield correlated strongly with the number of cells per subset. The study compared TCRB repertoires of sorted circulating CD4+ T cell subsets between recently diagnosed type 1 diabetes patients and matched healthy donors. Regulatory and stem cell-like memory subsets were isolated from only 8 patients and about eight healthy donors, whereas naive and central memory subsets came from all 30 or so donors.

The High Capacity cDNA Reverse Transcription Kit was used to reverse transcribe all of the isolated RNA, meaning that expressed TCRB transcripts were what got sequenced. Survey-depth immunoSEQ sequencing was performed on stem cell-like memory T cell samples, with an average of about 1 million total reads per sample. Sorted cells were lysed in RLT buffer, and RNA was extracted using DNase-treated RNeasy Micro or Mini kits according to cell number. To prevent cross-contamination, every cell subset was processed on its own, while patient and healthy donor samples were processed together. The immunoSEQ multiplex PCR was used to amplify TCRB sequences from cDNA, yielding 87-bp fragments that span the CDR3 region. Sequencing of the amplicons was performed on the Illumina HiSeq platform. Per the authors' processing: Synthetic template baselines were used to correct PCR bias computationally, reads within Hamming distance 2 were collapsed, and singletons that could not be merged were discarded. Reads were aligned to IMGT to assign V, D and J genes, CDR3 length, and insertions or deletions at six rearrangement sites. Clonotype counts were normalized to sorted cell number within each subset before computing true diversity and Gini coefficients with the tcR R package. The overlap coefficient, calculated on TCRB nucleotide sequences, was used to measure repertoire sharing. The source is immuneACCESS, and TCRdb retained only in-frame sequences with V and J called. Part of the clones is not carried over; for the studies checked, unresolved V genes explain less than half of this, and the remainder is unexplained. V, J and clone size derive from that table, while D and trimming were established from the DNA sequence. In this sample the table shows 15,000 to 20,000 clones, approximately 50% of which occur a single time. Approximately 0.4% of the sample is in the top ten clones.

Each donor gave one peripheral blood draw, averaging roughly 120 mL, which was collected into heparinised tubes. A BD FACSAria II was used to sort naive, central memory, regulatory and stem cell-like memory CD4+ T cells with a panel that included CD45RO, CCR7, CD25, CD127, CD95 and CD27. A purity above 95% was achieved for all sorted populations. PBMCs were separated immediately by Lymphoprep density gradient centrifugation and were stained directly, without being cultured. So that batch effects would be minimized, each experiment stained and sorted samples in pairs, pairing one healthy donor with one patient. What the study reported, not specific to this receptor: Only small numbers of individuals were included in the HLA sub-analyses, which left unresolved whether HLA type had any influence on TCRB rearrangement. Patients with type 1 diabetes made fewer insertions and deleted more nucleotides at VDJ recombination sites, implying thymic rearrangement abnormalities. A moderate but significant shortening of TCRB CDR3 length was observed in type 1 diabetes patients in all four CD4+ subsets. Naive, central memory and regulatory TCRB repertoires appeared to be more alike among patients than among healthy donors. PCR might favor shorter templates, but patient and control samples were amplified and corrected together, so any skew would affect both groups equally. Because cDNA was sequenced instead of genomic DNA, highly expressing activated cells could be over-represented, though the groups showed no difference in activation or CD3 levels.

A remark on this clone: Its antigen is currently not known. Base qualities are not at hand, and no much larger clone is one base apart.

The germline V gene (reference sequence) yields LNHNV for CDR1 and YYDKDF for CDR2. The CDR3, from cysteine to phenylalanine, totals 14 residues. Only CDR3 DNA is held: 42 bases, read in frame from base 1. V has 0 bases trimmed and J has 9 bases trimmed; junction bases matching no gene number 8. The chain uses TRBV15 and TRBJ2-7, with 7 junctional bases fitting TRBD1. Material for sequencing was stem cell memory CD4+ T cells from blood. This specimen's cell subset or site label, per the study, means: stem cell-like memory CD4+ T cells. The receptor's source is a man between 18 and 35 years old in good health. The CDR3 loop reads CATSRDGTEAAQYF. The nucleotides are TGTGCCACCAGCAGAGATGGGACAGAGGCGGCGCAGTACTTC.